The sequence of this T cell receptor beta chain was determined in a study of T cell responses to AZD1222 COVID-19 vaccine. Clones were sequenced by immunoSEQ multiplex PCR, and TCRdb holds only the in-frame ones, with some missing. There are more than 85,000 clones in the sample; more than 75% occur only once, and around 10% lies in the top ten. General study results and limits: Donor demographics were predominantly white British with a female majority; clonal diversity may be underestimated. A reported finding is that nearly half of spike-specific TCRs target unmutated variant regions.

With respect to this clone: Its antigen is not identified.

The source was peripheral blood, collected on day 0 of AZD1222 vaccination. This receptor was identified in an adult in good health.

CDR3: CASTRDRVLTEAFF. The CDR3 coding sequence is TGTGCCAGCACCCGGGACAGGGTACTCACTGAAGCTTTCTTT. This chain uses TRBV6-5 with TRBJ1-1, with TRBD1 identical over 9 bases. The CDR3 sequence is 14 residues long. The V gene end was trimmed by 7 bases and the J gene end by 4 bases; junction bases not matched to a gene: 7. Looked up from germline, CDR1 is MNHEY and CDR2 is SVGAGI.